This T cell receptor beta chain is from a study of chemoradiotherapy in HPV16-positive cancers. Note on this clone: Its target is unknown.

Only in-frame clones appear in the TCRdb table, and some are missing; sequencing was by immunoSEQ multiplex PCR. The sample has about 25,000 clones; around nine tenths are singletons. The CDR3 has 13 residues. CDR1 is SGHKS, CDR2 YYEKEE, per germline (reference sequence). V lost 0 bases, J lost 4 bases, and 7 bases lay in between. Findings and caveats of the study: The functional HPV-specific definition rests on just two HPV16-positive patients. Candidate HPV-specific clones and E7-related TCR motifs grew in tumor during treatment.

V and J are TRBV5-5 and TRBJ2-5; D possibly matches TRBD1 or TRBD2 (5 bases each). The sequence derives from a human donor with HPV-associated anogenital cancer. The starting material was blood, obtained from a patient who underwent chemoradiotherapy. For the CDR3, the DNA is TGTGCCAGCAGCTTGGGAGGGGTAGAGACCCAGTACTTC. This codes for CASSLGGVETQYF.